One and the same sample provided the 25 T cell receptor beta chains below, sequenced in a study of blood T cell repertoires in COVID-19. TCRdb's table, derived via immunoSEQ multiplex PCR, lists solely in-frame clones and lacks some. The sample holds roughly 200,000 clones, roughly 76% seen once. Sample: peripheral blood. The source is a woman aged 40 to 50 with COVID-19, enrolled during active disease.

This chain links TRBV4-1 with TRBJ2-5; 8 bases fit TRBD1. The CDR3 length is 14 residues. Germline V gives CDR1 MGHRA, CDR2 YSYEKL. With V trimmed by 3 bases and J by 5 bases, 5 bases remained unmatched. CDR3 residues: CASSHLTGEETQYF. In DNA, the CDR3 is TGCGCCAGCAGCCATTTGACAGGGGAGGAGACCCAGTACTTC.

This clone was seen repeatedly, ten times or more. The J gene is TRBJ1-1, the V gene TRBV4-1; unclear D gene. Germline V gene sequence: CDR1 MGHRA, CDR2 YSYEKL. Trimming pared 1 base from V and 5 bases from J, leaving 14 bases between. The CDR3 is 15 residues long. The CDR3 loop reads CASSQGLSSRTEAFF. The CDR3 coding sequence is TGCGCCAGCAGCCAAGGTCTCTCTTCGAGAACTGAAGCTTTCTTT.

This chain joins TRBV25-1 and TRBJ1-6; maybe TRBD1 (5 bases). The V gene lost 6 bases and the J gene lost 9 bases, with 9 bases spanning the gap. Germline V lookup: CDR1 MGHDK, CDR2 SYGVNS. The CDR3 extends over 12 amino acids. CDR3 sequence (DNA): TGTGCCAGCAGGGACACTGGTTCACCCCTCCACTTT. Translation gives CASRDTGSPLHF.

This chain uses TRBV6-5 with TRBJ2-5; TRBD2 matches at 10 bases. The CDR3 is 15 amino acids. Trimming took 6 bases from V and 0 from J; bases not matched to a gene: 4. Germline V gene lookup returns CDR1 MNHEY and CDR2 SVGAGI. CDR3 coding DNA: TGTGCCAGCAGCCCAGCGGGGGGGAACCAAGAGACCCAGTACTTC. This encodes CASSPAGGNQETQYF.

The chain recombines TRBV4-2 with TRBJ2-5, with a tentative D call TRBD1 (5 bases). V lost 1 base to trimming and J lost 6 bases, with 6 bases between them. In germline, CDR1 is LGHNA, CDR2 YNFKEQ. The CDR3 length is 12 residues. CDR3: CASSQAGQTQYF. The DNA of the CDR3 is TGTGCCAGCAGCCAAGCAGGGCAGACCCAGTACTTC.

The J gene is TRBJ1-2, the V gene TRBV15, with D hard to call. Per germline, CDR1 LNHNV and CDR2 YYDKDF (reference sequence). Trimming removed 5 bases from V and 4 bases from J, with 14 bases in between. The CDR3 runs 14 residues. CDR3 protein: CATSLRGSSYGYTF. The CDR3 region has the DNA TGTGCCACCAGCCTCAGAGGCAGCTCCTATGGCTACACCTTC.

The rearrangement links TRBV6-5 to TRBJ2-1, with D hard to call. Trimming removed 0 bases at V and 2 bases at J, with 5 bases between. This CDR3 comprises 14 residues. The germline CDR1 and CDR2 sequences are MNHEY and SVGAGI. The DNA for the CDR3 is TGTGCCAGCAGTTACTCGGCTGCCTACAATGAGCAGTTCTTC. Protein sequence: CASSYSAAYNEQFF.

This clone turned up a few times. The chain recombines TRBV19 with TRBJ1-1; possible D gene TRBD1, 6 bases. In germline, CDR1 is LNHDA, CDR2 SQIVND (reference sequence). The CDR3 consists of 16 residues. V shed 5 bases and J shed 0 bases, with 16 bases lying between them. CDR3 amino acids: CASSQGLRVLNTEAFF. CDR3 nucleotide sequence: TGTGCCAGTAGTCAGGGGCTCAGGGTTTTGAACACTGAAGCTTTCTTT. The full variable domain, rest sourced from reference TRBV19 and TRBJ1-1, is DGGITQSPKYLFRKEGQNVTLSCEQNLNHDAMYWYRQDPGQGLRLIYYSQIVNDFQKGDIAEGYSVSREKKESFPLTVTSAQKNPTAFYLCASSQGLRVLNTEAFFGQGTRLTVV.

This chain joins TRBV7-2 and TRBJ2-7, with 10 positions matching TRBD1. This CDR3 comprises 14 residues. The germline V gene has CDR1 SGHTA and CDR2 FQGNSA. V was clipped by 5 bases and J by 8 bases; unmatched bases: 9. CDR3 region: CASSPGTGEAKQYF. The CDR3 DNA is TGTGCCAGCAGCCCCGGGACAGGGGAGGCCAAGCAGTACTTC.

The rearrangement uses TRBV4-2 and TRBJ2-1; 10 bases align to TRBD2. J was trimmed by 8 bases and V by 0 bases; bases with no gene match: 10. The CDR3 totals 17 residues. Germline V lookup: CDR1 LGHNA, CDR2 YNFKEQ. The CDR3 protein is CASSQDGASGSLDEQFF. Here the CDR3 DNA reads TGTGCCAGCAGCCAAGATGGGGCTAGCGGGAGCCTCGATGAGCAGTTCTTC.

The J gene is TRBJ1-4, the V gene TRBV5-1; D not certain. With 5 bases removed from V and 0 bases from J, the gap between germline ends came to 11 bases. Germline V CDR1 and CDR2: SGHRS, YFSETQ. The CDR3 sequence is 15 residues long. Here the CDR3 DNA reads TGCGCCAGCAGAGACGGTACTACAACTAATGAAAAACTGTTTTTT. Translation: CASRDGTTTNEKLFF.

The CDR3 bases are TGTGCCAGCAGCTCCAGGGGAGGGACTACAGGTTACAATGAGCAGTTCTTC. Its protein is CASSSRGGTTGYNEQFF. The rearrangement links TRBV7-8 to TRBJ2-1, with D possibly TRBD2 on 7 matching bases. V dropped 4 bases and J dropped 4 bases, with 20 bases sitting between them. CDR3 size: 17 residues. Germline V gene lookup returns CDR1 SGHVS and CDR2 FQNEAQ.

The chain combines TRBV5-1 with TRBJ2-1; D is possibly TRBD1 (6 bases). The CDR3 has 14 residues. Germline CDR1 and CDR2: SGHRS and YFSETQ. V was cut by 0 bases and J by 4 bases, with 8 bases left in between. The CDR3 DNA sequence: TGCGCCAGCAGCTTGGGACAGGAGTACAATGAGCAGTTCTTC. It is translated as CASSLGQEYNEQFF.

The chain carries TRBV30 and TRBJ1-4, with D maybe TRBD1 (5 bases). Trimming removed 3 bases at V and 8 bases at J, with 19 bases between. Looked up from germline, CDR1 is GTSNPN and CDR2 is SVGIG (reference sequence). The CDR3 has 15 residues. CDR3 DNA: TGTGCCTGGAGCAGCATTTGGGGCCCCGGGGAAAAACTGTTTTTT. As protein: CAWSSIWGPGEKLFF.

The gene calls are TRBV2 and TRBJ2-5; 10 bases are a match to TRBD1. Germline V gives CDR1 SNHLY, CDR2 FYNNEI. V dropped 8 bases and J dropped 5; count of bases not matched to a gene: 11. CDR3 size: 15 residues. CDR3 region: CASAPDRGRGETQYF. The CDR3 coding sequence is TGTGCCAGCGCGCCCGACAGGGGGCGCGGGGAGACCCAGTACTTC.

The chain joins TRBV14 to TRBJ2-3; 9 bases line up with TRBD2. This CDR3 comprises 16 residues. Germline CDR1 is SGHDN and CDR2 is FVKESK. V lost 3 bases and J lost 2; bases outside the gene matches: 6. CDR3 in DNA: TGTGCCAGCAGCCATGGTAGCGGGAGTGCCACAGATACGCAGTATTTT. This gives the protein CASSHGSGSATDTQYF.

The chain employs TRBV11-2 and TRBJ2-1; D call uncertain. The CDR3 runs to 13 residues. V was clipped by 2 bases and J by 5 bases, with 7 bases between them. CDR1 is SGHAT, CDR2 FQNNGV, per germline. CDR3 coding DNA: TGTGCCAGCAGCTTAACGCGTGACAATGAGCAGTTCTTC. Translation: CASSLTRDNEQFF.

The chain couples TRBV18 to TRBJ2-3, with D possibly matching TRBD2 (6 bases). CDR3 length equals 15 residues. Germline CDR1 and CDR2: KGHSH and LQKENI. V lost 3 bases and J lost 2, with 12 bases in between. Here the CDR3 DNA reads TGTGCCAGCTCACCTCTTGCGGGGACCACAGATACGCAGTATTTT. Protein product: CASSPLAGTTDTQYF.

The chain has TRBV9 and TRBJ1-6, with TRBD1 as a possible D gene (5 bases). V was cut by 1 base and J by 10 bases, with 18 bases left in between. The CDR3 covers 16 residues. Germline CDR1 is SGDLS and CDR2 is YYNGEE. The CDR3, as DNA: TGTGCCAGCAGCGTATCCCAAGACAGTTCAGGATCACCCCTCCACTTT. Its translation is CASSVSQDSSGSPLHF.

The CDR3 nucleotides read TGCGCCAGCAGCACTACAGGGGGCAAGTCTGAAAAACTGTTTTTT. The encoded protein is CASSTTGGKSEKLFF. The chain couples TRBV5-1 to TRBJ1-4; 9 bases fit TRBD1. Germline V gives CDR1 SGHRS, CDR2 YFSETQ. V shed 4 bases and J 7 bases; nucleotides not matched to a gene: 8. This CDR3 has 15 residues. Supplemented by reference TRBV5-1 and TRBJ1-4, the full variable domain reads KAGVTQTPRYLIKTRGQQVTLSCSPISGHRSVSWYQQTPGQGLQFLFEYFSETQRNKGNFPGRFSGRQFSNSRSEMNVSTLELGDSALYLCASSTTGGKSEKLFFGSGTQLSVL.

The CDR3, as DNA: TGTGCCAGCAGCCAAGAGGTCGACAGAAGAGAAAAACTGTTTTTT. As protein: CASSQEVDRREKLFF. The chain joins TRBV14 to TRBJ1-4; D perhaps matches TRBD1 (5 bases). V gave up 0 bases and J gave up 8 bases, with 13 bases separating them. The CDR3 loop spans 15 amino acids. CDR1 SGHDN and CDR2 FVKESK come from the germline V gene.

CDR3 nucleotides: TGTGCCAGCGAGCCTAGCGGGAGGGCGGGGGGCACAGATACGCAGTATTTT. Amino acid sequence: CASEPSGRAGGTDTQYF. The V call is TRBV9, the J call TRBJ2-3; 12 bases are shared with TRBD2. V shed 7 bases and J 1 base; nucleotides not matched to a gene: 10. Germline CDR1 SGDLS, CDR2 YYNGEE. The CDR3 consists of 17 residues.

This chain links TRBV5-8 with TRBJ1-6; 10 bases map to TRBD1. CDR3 length: 16 residues. V was clipped by 3 bases and J by 4 bases; unmatched bases: 4. Germline CDR1 reads SGHTS; CDR2 reads YDEGEE. The CDR3 coding sequence is TGTGCCAGCAGCTGGGGACAGGGGACGTATAATTCACCCCTCCACTTT. This gives the protein CASSWGQGTYNSPLHF.

The chain employs TRBV30 and TRBJ1-1; weak D call: TRBD1 (6 bases). The CDR3 length is 16 residues. Germline-derived CDR1 and CDR2 are GTSNPN and SVGIG (reference sequence). Trimming cost V 6 bases and J 6 bases, with 26 bases left between them. The CDR3 loop is CACLASRTAWIAEAFF. CDR3 DNA: TGTGCCTGCCTTGCCTCCAGGACAGCCTGGATAGCTGAAGCTTTCTTT.

The chain joins TRBV27 to TRBJ2-3; a weak D match, TRBD1 (8 bases). The germline V gene encodes CDR1 MNHEY and CDR2 SMNVEV (reference sequence). This CDR3 is 16 amino acids long. Trimming left V 5 bases short and J 1 base short, with 16 bases between. The CDR3 loop is CASSDYRGRGTDTQYF. The CDR3, as DNA: TGTGCCAGCAGTGATTACAGGGGGAGGGGCACAGATACGCAGTATTTT.